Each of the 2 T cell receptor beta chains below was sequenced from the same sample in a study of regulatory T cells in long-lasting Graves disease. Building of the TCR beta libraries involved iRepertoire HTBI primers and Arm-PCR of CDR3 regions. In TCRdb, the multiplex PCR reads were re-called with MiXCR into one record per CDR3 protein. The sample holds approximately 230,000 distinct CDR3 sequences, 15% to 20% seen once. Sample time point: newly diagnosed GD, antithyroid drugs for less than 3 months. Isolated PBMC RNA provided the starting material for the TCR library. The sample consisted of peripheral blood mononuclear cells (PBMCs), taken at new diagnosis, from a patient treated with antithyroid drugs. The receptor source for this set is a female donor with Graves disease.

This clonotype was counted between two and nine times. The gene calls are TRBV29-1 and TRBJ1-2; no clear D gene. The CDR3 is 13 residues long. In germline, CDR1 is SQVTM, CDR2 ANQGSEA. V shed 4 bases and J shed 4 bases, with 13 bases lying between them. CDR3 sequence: CSVAPPGTYGYTF. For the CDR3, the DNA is TGCAGCGTTGCCCCACCGGGAACCTATGGCTACACCTTC.

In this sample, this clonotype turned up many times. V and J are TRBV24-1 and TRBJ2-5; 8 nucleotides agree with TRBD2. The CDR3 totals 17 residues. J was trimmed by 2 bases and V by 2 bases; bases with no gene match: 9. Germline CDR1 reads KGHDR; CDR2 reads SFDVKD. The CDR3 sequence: CATSDSGRGGLQETQYF. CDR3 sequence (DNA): TGTGCCACCAGTGATTCAGGACGGGGGGGCTTACAAGAGACCCAGTACTTC.